This T cell receptor beta chain comes out of a study of cytomegalovirus exposure and HLA in healthy donors. About the research overall: Later analysis reported that the roughly 130 validation repertoires shared the platform of the 500 to 850 first-cohort repertoires. Broader study findings: Some TCR beta chains (roughly 160 of them) were listed as cytomegalovirus-associated. While the bulk of TCR sequences proved rare, some public TCRs turned up in many donors. A few CMV-associated chains were confirmed in vitro to be specific for CMV antigens.

CDR1 is PRHDT, CDR2 FYEKMQ, per germline (reference sequence). With 5 bases removed from V and 0 bases from J, the gap between germline ends came to 17 bases. The CDR3 sequence is 16 residues long. Clones were sequenced by immunoSEQ multiplex PCR, and TCRdb holds only the in-frame ones, with some missing. The table lists over 20,000 clones, approximately 97% of them singletons. Regarding this clone: Its antigen remains unidentified.

This TCR was sampled from a man younger than 45 in good health and CMV-seropositive. The gene calls are TRBV13 and TRBJ2-7; no reliable D call. The sample comprised PBMCs. For the CDR3, the DNA is TGTGCCAGCAGCCCTGACATGAGCCTTAGCTCCTACGAGCAGTACTTC. Protein product: CASSPDMSLSSYEQYF.